This TCR beta chain was observed in a study of tumor-infiltrating lymphocytes in primary liver carcinoma. Across the study: Ranging in age from 30 to 69 years, the patients were men and women. Yields of productive TCRbeta reads ranged from roughly 3.5 to 7.13 million per sample and were similar across tissue types.

V lost 0 bases to trimming and J lost 8 bases; unmatched junction nucleotides: 8. This CDR3 is 16 amino acids long. CDR1 is SGHDN and CDR2 is FVKESK in the germline V gene. This clonotype was found a few times. What it recognizes is unknown. Researchers generated TCR beta cDNA from about 460 ng of total RNA, relying on a constant-region primer. Slightly modified ARM-PCR, run as three nested multiplex PCR rounds, produced the TCR beta libraries. With TRBV1-TRBV30 forward primers and a C-beta reverse primer, the first two PCR rounds were run for around 10 cycles each. TCRdb re-derived calls from the multiplex PCR reads in MiXCR, one entry per CDR3 protein. The sample records some 180,000 distinct CDR3 sequences, roughly 60% being singletons. RNA was extracted from whole blood without cell sorting, alongside germline DNA. Study-level results: Overlap between tumor regions exceeded overlap of tumor with adjacent tissue or blood.

What was sequenced was peripheral blood. The rearrangement joins TRBV14 to TRBJ2-1; 9 positions agree with TRBD2. The clonotype was recovered from a man aged 35-49 years with primary liver carcinoma and hepatitis B virus infection. The DNA for the CDR3 is TGTGCCAGCAGCCAAGACCGAACTAGCGGGTGGGATGAGCAGTTCTTC. This encodes CASSQDRTSGWDEQFF.